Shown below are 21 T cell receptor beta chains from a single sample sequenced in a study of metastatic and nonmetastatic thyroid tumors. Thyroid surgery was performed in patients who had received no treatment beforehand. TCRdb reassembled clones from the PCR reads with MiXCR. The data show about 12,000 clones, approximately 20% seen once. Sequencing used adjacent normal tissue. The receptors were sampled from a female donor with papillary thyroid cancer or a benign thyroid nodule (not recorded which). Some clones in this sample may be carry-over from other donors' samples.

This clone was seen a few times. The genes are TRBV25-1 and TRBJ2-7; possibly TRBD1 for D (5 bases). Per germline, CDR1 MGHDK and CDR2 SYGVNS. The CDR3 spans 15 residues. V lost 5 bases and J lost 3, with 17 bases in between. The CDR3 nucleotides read TGTGCCAGCAGTCCGCCAAGGACAACACTCTACGAGCAGTACTTC. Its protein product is CASSPPRTTLYEQYF.

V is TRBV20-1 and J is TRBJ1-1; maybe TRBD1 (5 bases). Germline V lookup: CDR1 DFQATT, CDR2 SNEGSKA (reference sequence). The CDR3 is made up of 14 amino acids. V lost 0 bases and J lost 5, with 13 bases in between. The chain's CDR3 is CSARDQGRWTEAFF. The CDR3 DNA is TGCAGTGCTAGAGATCAGGGAAGATGGACTGAAGCTTTCTTT.

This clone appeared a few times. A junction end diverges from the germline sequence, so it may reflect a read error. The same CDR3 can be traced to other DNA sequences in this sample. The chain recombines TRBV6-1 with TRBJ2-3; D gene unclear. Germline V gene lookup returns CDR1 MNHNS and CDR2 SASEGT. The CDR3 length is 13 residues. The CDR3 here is CASTPRSTDTQYF. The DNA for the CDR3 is TGTGCCAGCACCCCTAGGAGCACGGATACGCAGTATTTT.

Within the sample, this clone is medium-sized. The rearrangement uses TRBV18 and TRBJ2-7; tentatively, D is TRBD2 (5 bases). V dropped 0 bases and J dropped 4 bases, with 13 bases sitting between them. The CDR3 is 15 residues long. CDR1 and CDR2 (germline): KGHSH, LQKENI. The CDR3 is CASSPPGVRRYEQYF. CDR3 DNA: TGTGCCAGCTCACCACCGGGAGTACGGCGGTACGAGCAGTACTTC.

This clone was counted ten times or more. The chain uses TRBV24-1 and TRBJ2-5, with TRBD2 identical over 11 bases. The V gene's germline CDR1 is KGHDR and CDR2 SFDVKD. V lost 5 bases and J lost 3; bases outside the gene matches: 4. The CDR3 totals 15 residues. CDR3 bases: TGTGCCACCAGTGGACTAGCGGGACCGGAAGAGACCCAGTACTTC. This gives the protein CATSGLAGPEETQYF.

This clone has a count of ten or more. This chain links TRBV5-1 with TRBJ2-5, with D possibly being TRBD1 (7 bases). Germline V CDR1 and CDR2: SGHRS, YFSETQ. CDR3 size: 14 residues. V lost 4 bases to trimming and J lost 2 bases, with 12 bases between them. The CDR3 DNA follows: TGCGCCAGCAGCGGCGGGACAGCACAAGAGACCCAGTACTTC. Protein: CASSGGTAQETQYF.

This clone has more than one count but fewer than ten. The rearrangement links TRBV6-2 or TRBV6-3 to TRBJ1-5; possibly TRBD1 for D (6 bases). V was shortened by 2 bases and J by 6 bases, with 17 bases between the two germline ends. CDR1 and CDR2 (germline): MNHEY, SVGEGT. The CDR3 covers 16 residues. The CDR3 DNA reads TGTGCCAGCAGTTACACAGGGCAGCAAGTGGCTCAGCCCCAGCATTTT. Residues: CASSYTGQQVAQPQHF.

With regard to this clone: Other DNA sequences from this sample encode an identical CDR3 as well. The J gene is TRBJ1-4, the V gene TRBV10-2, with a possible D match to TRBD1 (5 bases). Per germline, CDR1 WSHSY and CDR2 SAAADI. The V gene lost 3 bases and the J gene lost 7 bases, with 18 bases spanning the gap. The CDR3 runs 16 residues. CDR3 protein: CASSEQVRSPGEKLFF. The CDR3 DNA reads TGCGCCAGCAGTGAACAGGTACGTTCCCCGGGTGAAAAACTGTTTTTT.

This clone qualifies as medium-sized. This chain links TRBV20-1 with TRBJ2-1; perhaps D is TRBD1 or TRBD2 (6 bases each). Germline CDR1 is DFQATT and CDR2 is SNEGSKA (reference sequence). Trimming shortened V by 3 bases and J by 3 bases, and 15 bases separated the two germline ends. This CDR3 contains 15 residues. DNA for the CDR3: TGCAGTGCTAGTAAGGGGGGTGGACGCTACAATGAGCAGTTCTTC. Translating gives CSASKGGGRYNEQFF.

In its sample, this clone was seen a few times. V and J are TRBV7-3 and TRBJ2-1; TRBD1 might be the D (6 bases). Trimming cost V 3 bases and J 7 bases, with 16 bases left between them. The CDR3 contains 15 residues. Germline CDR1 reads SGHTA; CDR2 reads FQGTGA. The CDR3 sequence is CASSFRQGLRNEQFF. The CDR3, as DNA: TGTGCCAGCAGCTTTAGGCAGGGGTTAAGAAATGAGCAGTTCTTC.

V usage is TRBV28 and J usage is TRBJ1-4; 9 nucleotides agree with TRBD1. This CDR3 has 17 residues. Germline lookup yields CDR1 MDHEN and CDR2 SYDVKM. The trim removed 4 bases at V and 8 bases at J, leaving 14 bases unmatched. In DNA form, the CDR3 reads TGTGCCAGCAGTTGGGCACCAACAGGGGGCGGAAAGGAAAAACTGTTTTTT. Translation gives CASSWAPTGGGKEKLFF.

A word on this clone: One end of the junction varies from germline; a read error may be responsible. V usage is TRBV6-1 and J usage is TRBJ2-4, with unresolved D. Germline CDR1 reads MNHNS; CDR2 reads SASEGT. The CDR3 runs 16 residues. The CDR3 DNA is TGTGCCAGTTGCCCCCGTTTCGGAGCTAGTAAAAACATTCATTACTTC. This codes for CASCPRFGASKNIHYF.

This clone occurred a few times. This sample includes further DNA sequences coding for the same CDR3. CDR3 DNA: TGTGCCAGCAGTTTAATAGCAAGCCAAGAGACCCAGTACTTC. This translates into CASSLIASQETQYF. The J gene is TRBJ2-5, the V gene TRBV27, with no clear D. The CDR3 length is 14 residues. Germline values: CDR1 MNHEY, CDR2 SMNVEV (reference sequence). V shed 2 bases and J shed 1 base, with 8 bases lying between them.

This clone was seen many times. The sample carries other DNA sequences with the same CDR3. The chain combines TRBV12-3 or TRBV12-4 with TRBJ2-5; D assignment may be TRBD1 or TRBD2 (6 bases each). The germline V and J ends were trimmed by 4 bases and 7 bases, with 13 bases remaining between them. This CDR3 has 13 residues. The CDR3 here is CASSWKGGGTQYF. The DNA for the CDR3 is TGTGCCAGCAGTTGGAAGGGGGGCGGGACCCAGTACTTC.

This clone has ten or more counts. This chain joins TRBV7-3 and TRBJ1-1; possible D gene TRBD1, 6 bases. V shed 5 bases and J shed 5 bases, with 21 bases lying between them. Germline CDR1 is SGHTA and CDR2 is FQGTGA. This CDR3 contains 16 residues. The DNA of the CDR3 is TGTGCCAGCAGCGTCTCGGGGGGCACCCAGGGGACTGAAGCTTTCTTT. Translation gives CASSVSGGTQGTEAFF.

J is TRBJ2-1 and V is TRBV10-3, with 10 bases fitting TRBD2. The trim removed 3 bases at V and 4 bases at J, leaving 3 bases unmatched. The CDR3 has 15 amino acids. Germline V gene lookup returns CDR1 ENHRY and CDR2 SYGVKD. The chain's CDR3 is CAISDISGGYNEQFF. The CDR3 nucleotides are TGTGCCATCAGTGATATTAGCGGGGGGTACAATGAGCAGTTCTTC.

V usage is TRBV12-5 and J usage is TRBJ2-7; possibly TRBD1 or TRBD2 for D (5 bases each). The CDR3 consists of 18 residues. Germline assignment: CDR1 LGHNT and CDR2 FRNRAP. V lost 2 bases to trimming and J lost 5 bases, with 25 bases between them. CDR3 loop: CASGLSTGSGRLGDEQYF. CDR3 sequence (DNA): TGTGCTAGTGGTTTGTCGACGGGTTCGGGACGCCTAGGGGACGAGCAGTACTTC. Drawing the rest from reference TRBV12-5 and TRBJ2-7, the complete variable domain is DARVTQTPRHKVTEMGQEVTMRCQPILGHNTVFWYRQTMMQGLELLAYFRNRAPLDDSGMPKDRFSAEMPDATLATLKIQPSEPRDSAVYFCASGLSTGSGRLGDEQYFGPGTRLTVT.

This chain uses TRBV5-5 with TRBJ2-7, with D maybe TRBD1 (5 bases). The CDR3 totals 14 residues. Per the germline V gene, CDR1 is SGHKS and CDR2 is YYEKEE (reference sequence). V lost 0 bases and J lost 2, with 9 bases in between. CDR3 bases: TGTGCCAGCAGCTTGGCCAGGGTCCCCTACGAGCAGTACTTC. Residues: CASSLARVPYEQYF.

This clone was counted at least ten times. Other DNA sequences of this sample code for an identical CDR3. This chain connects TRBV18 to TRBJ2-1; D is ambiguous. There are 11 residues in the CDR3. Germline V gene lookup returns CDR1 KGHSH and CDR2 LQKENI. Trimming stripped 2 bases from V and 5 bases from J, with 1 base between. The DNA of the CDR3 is TGTGCCAGCTCACCAAACAATGAGCAGTTCTTC. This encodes CASSPNNEQFF.

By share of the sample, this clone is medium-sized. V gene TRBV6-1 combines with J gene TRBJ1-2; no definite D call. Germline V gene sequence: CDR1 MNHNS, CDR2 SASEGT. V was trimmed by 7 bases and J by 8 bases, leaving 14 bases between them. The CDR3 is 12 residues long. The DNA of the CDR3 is TGTGCCAGCACGGAGGCTATCGACGGCTACACCTTC. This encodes CASTEAIDGYTF.

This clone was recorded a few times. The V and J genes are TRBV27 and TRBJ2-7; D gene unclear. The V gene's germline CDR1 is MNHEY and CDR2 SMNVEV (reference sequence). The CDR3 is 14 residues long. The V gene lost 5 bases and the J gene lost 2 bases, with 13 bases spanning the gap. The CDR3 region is CASSPGSIPYEQYF. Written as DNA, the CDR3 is TGTGCCAGCAGTCCTGGTAGTATACCCTACGAGCAGTACTTC.